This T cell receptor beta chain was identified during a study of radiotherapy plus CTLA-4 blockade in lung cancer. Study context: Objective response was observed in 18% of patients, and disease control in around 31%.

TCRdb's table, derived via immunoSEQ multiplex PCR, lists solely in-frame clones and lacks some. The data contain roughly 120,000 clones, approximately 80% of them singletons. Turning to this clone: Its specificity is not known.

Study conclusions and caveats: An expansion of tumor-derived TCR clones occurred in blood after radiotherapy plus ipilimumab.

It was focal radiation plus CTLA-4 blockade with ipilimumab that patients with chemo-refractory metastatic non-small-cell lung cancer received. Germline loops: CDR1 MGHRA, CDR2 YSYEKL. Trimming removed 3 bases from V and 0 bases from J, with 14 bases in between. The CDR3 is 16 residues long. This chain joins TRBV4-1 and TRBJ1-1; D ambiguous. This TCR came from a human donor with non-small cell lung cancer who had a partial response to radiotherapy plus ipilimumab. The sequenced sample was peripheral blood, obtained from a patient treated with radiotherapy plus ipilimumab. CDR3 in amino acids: CASSHPREPMNTEAFF. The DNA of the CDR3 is TGCGCCAGCAGCCACCCCCGGGAACCCATGAACACTGAAGCTTTCTTT.